A selection of T cell receptor beta chains follows, all from one sample in a study of blood T cell repertoires in COVID-19. Some clones are missing from TCRdb's copy, which holds only in-frame ones; the method was immunoSEQ multiplex PCR. This table has 170,000 or so clones, over 80% appearing once. The sample comprised peripheral blood. The receptors come from a woman aged 40 to 50 with COVID-19, enrolled during active disease. Each CDR3 is given with its conserved first and last residue. The order of the fields is D gene, V gene, J gene, CDR3 length, CDR3 DNA, CDR3 protein. A D gene is named only where the DNA matches it firmly.

>-|TRBV5-1|TRBJ2-2|15
TGCGCCAGCAGCTTGAACACGGGGAACACCGGGGAGCTGTTTTTT
CASSLNTGNTGELFF
>-|TRBV19|TRBJ2-7|15
TGTGCCAGTAGTATAATGGGCAGGGGGGCGTACGAGCAGTACTTC
CASSIMGRGAYEQYF
>-|TRBV6-5|TRBJ1-1|13
TGTGCCAGCAGCTTCGGGATCCGCTCCGAAGCTTTCTTT
CASSFGIRSEAFF
>-|TRBV11-3|TRBJ2-1|17
TGTGCCAGCAGCCCGTCGGTTTCGGGATCAGCCTACAATGAGCAGTTCTTC
CASSPSVSGSAYNEQFF
>-|TRBV18|TRBJ1-5|16
TGTGCCAGCTCACCTGGGACTCCTGATAGCAATCAGCCCCAGCATTTT
CASSPGTPDSNQPQHF
>-|TRBV5-6|TRBJ1-1|13
TGTGCCAGCAGGGCGGGCATGAACACTGAAGCTTTCTTT
CASRAGMNTEAFF
>TRBD2|TRBV7-8|TRBJ2-7|13
TGTGCCAGCGGGGAGGGCCGTGAATACGAGCAGTACTTC
CASGEGREYEQYF
>-|TRBV28|TRBJ1-4|18
TGTGCCAGCAGTTACTCTTACAGGACCCTGCAACTGAATGAAAAACTGTTTTTT
CASSYSYRTLQLNEKLFF
>-|TRBV13|TRBJ2-7|13
TGTGCCAGCAGCTCCCCAGATGGCTACGAGCAGTACTTC
CASSSPDGYEQYF
>-|TRBV5-6|TRBJ1-3|12
TGTGCCAGCAGCTTGCCAGGCAACACCATATATTTT
CASSLPGNTIYF